Described below is a single T cell receptor beta chain sequence and its context. Authors' data handling: Nucleated cell number was recorded as an estimate derived from reference gene primer amplification. Only in-frame clones appear in the TCRdb table, and some are missing; sequencing was by immunoSEQ multiplex PCR. That table supplies the V and J calls and clone size; D and trimming were determined from the DNA. The sample records 35,000 to 55,000 clones, 90% to 95% being singletons. The data originate from a study of blood T cell repertoires in COVID-19. The germline V gene encodes CDR1 SGHRS and CDR2 YFSETQ. The CDR3 is 18 residues long. With 6 bases clipped from V and 4 bases from J, the junction kept 11 bases outside the gene matches.

The TCR sequence derives from a human donor in a cohort sampled during active COVID-19. The rearrangement joins TRBV5-1 to TRBJ2-3; TRBD2 aligns across 16 bases. The sequenced material came from peripheral blood. The CDR3 protein is CASKEGLAGGPGPDTQYF. The DNA for the CDR3 is TGCGCCAGCAAGGAGGGACTAGCGGGAGGGCCAGGCCCAGATACGCAGTATTTT.